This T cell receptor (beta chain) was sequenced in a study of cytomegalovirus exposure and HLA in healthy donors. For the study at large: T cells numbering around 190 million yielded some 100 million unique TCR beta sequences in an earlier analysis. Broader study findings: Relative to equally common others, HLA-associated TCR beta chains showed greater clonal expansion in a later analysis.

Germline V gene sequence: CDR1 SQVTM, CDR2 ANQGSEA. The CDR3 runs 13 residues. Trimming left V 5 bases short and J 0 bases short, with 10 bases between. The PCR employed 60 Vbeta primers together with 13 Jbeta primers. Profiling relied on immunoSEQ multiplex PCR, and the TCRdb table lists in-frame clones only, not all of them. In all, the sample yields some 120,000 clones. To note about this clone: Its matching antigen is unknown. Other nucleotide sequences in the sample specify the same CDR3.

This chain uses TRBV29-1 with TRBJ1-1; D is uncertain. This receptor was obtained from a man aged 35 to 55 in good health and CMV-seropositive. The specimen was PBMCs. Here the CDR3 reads CSVIRGLNTEAFF. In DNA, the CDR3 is TGCAGCGTTATACGGGGATTGAACACTGAAGCTTTCTTT. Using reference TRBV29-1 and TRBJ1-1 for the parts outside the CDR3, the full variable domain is SAVISQKPSRDICQRGTSLTIQCQVDSQVTMMFWYRQQPGQSLTLIATANQGSEATYESGFVIDKFPISRPNLTFSTLTVSNMSPEDSSIYLCSVIRGLNTEAFFGQGTRLTVV.